The 32 T cell receptor beta chains below come from one sample, sequenced in a study of shared clonotypes between healthy human individuals. This table comes from immunoSEQ multiplex PCR, and its TCRdb copy is limited to in-frame clones, with some not included. Of about 990,000 clones listed, around 82% are singletons. Sequenced material: memory CD4+ T cells from PBMCs. Specified subset: CD45RA-negative fraction. The receptors derive from a man aged 18 to 29 in good health. Some clones in this sample may be carry-over from other donors' samples.

The rearrangement joins TRBV29-1 to TRBJ2-7, with 9 bases identical to TRBD1. The germline V gene encodes CDR1 SQVTM and CDR2 ANQGSEA. The V gene end was trimmed by 8 bases and the J gene end by 5 bases; junction bases not matched to a gene: 13. This CDR3 has 14 amino acids. The CDR3 region is CSITNRGRRDEQYF. The CDR3 DNA is TGCAGCATCACAAACAGGGGGCGCCGGGACGAGCAGTACTTC.

V is TRBV5-6 and J is TRBJ2-4; 10 bases line up with TRBD1. Germline V lookup: CDR1 SGHDT, CDR2 YYEEEE. V lost 5 bases, J lost 6 bases, and 8 bases stayed unmatched. CDR3 length: 15 residues. The CDR3 here is CASRRETGGANIQYF. The CDR3 DNA sequence: TGTGCCAGCAGACGTGAGACAGGGGGCGCAAACATTCAGTACTTC. The variable domain in full, completed from reference TRBV5-6 and TRBJ2-4, reads DAGVTQSPTHLIKTRGQQVTLRCSPKSGHDTVSWYQQALGQGPQFIFQYYEEEERQRGNFPDRFSGHQFPNYSSELNVNALLLGDSALYLCASRRETGGANIQYFGAGTRLSVL.

The genes are TRBV5-4 and TRBJ2-5, with TRBD2 identical over 8 bases. Losses at the gene ends were 3 bases for V and 1 base for J; bases not matched to a gene: 5. The CDR3 covers 15 residues. Germline V gene data show CDR1 as SGHNT and CDR2 as YYREEE (reference sequence). The CDR3 DNA follows: TGTGCCAGCAGCTCGGGGGGGGCGGGCCAAGAGACCCAGTACTTC. Translating gives CASSSGGAGQETQYF.

There are a few counts of this clone. The rearrangement links TRBV2 to TRBJ2-2; the match to TRBD1 covers 7 bases. The germline V gene has CDR1 SNHLY and CDR2 FYNNEI. V lost 6 bases, J lost 5 bases, and 9 bases stayed unmatched. The CDR3 length is 15 residues. This CDR3 reads CASSGQALFTGELFF. In DNA form, the CDR3 reads TGTGCCAGCAGCGGACAGGCCCTCTTTACCGGGGAGCTGTTTTTT.

A few counts support this clone. The V call is TRBV18, the J call TRBJ2-1; D tentatively fits TRBD1 or TRBD2 (5 bases each). The CDR3 totals 15 residues. The germline V gene encodes CDR1 KGHSH and CDR2 LQKENI. Trimming removed 4 bases at V and 4 bases at J, with 14 bases between. For the CDR3, the DNA is TGTGCCAGCTCACTGGGTCGAGAGGGGTACAATGAGCAGTTCTTC. It yields the protein CASSLGREGYNEQFF.

This clone was observed a single time. V is TRBV11-2 and J is TRBJ2-3; unclear D gene. There are 15 residues in the CDR3. The V and J ends lost 0 bases and 0 bases respectively, with 7 bases between them. The germline V gene encodes CDR1 SGHAT and CDR2 FQNNGV. The CDR3 region has the DNA TGTGCCAGCAGCTTAGAAAACCACAGCACAGATACGCAGTATTTT. The encoded protein is CASSLENHSTDTQYF. Looking up the rest from reference TRBV11-2 and TRBJ2-3 gives the full variable domain: EAGVAQSPRYKIIEKRQSVAFWCNPISGHATLYWYQQILGQGPKLLIQFQNNGVVDDSQLPKDRFSAERLKGVDSTLKIQPAKLEDSAVYLCASSLENHSTDTQYFGPGTRLTVL.

V usage is TRBV7-9 and J usage is TRBJ2-1, with 7 nucleotides matching TRBD2. Germline CDR1 reads SEHNR; CDR2 reads FQNEAQ (reference sequence). CDR3 length equals 16 residues. J lost 5 bases, V lost 5 bases, and 12 bases had no gene match. The CDR3 sequence is CASSRYGSGLHNEQFF. The CDR3 nucleotides are TGTGCCAGCAGCCGCTATGGTAGCGGGCTGCACAATGAGCAGTTCTTC.

Concerning this clone itself: The DNA is left out, because the CDR3 cannot be placed on it with certainty; the CDR3 is given as TCRdb lists it. J is TRBJ2-3 and V is TRBV4-1; the D call in the table, TRBD1, was not verified against the DNA. Per the germline V gene, CDR1 is MGHRA and CDR2 is YSYEKL. Both ends counted, the CDR3 spans 17 residues. CDR3 amino acids: CASRGTGFFGSTDTQYF.

This clone was counted between two and nine times. Other nucleotide sequences in the sample specify the same CDR3. V usage is TRBV7-9 and J usage is TRBJ1-4; D gene ambiguous. This CDR3 spans 14 amino acids. Germline CDR1 and CDR2: SEHNR and FQNEAQ (reference sequence). V lost 3 bases to trimming and J lost 8 bases, with 13 bases between them. CDR3 residues: CASSLAGAGEKLFF. CDR3 nucleotide sequence: TGTGCCAGCAGCTTGGCTGGAGCCGGAGAAAAACTGTTTTTT.

This clone was recorded a few times. This specimen includes other DNA sequences encoding the same CDR3. The chain has TRBV27 and TRBJ2-3; D perhaps matches TRBD1 (5 bases). Between the trimmed V and J ends, which lost 8 bases and 0 bases, there was a span of 9 bases. Germline CDR1 is MNHEY and CDR2 is SMNVEV (reference sequence). The CDR3 sequence is 13 residues long. The CDR3 region has the DNA TGTGCCAGCGGCCCAGGGAGCACAGATACGCAGTATTTT. Encoded protein: CASGPGSTDTQYF.

The rearrangement links TRBV23-1 to TRBJ1-2; D uncertain. TRBV23-1 is filed as an ORF, its function uncertain. The CDR3 extends over 12 amino acids. V was clipped by 7 bases and J by 8 bases, with 14 bases between them. CDR3 bases: TGCGCCAGCAATCCCTTGACGGGGGGCTACACCTTC. This translates into CASNPLTGGYTF.

A few counts support this clone. The J gene is TRBJ2-7, the V gene TRBV30; D possibly corresponds to TRBD1 (6 bases). V lost 8 bases, J lost 1 base, and 18 bases lay in between. The CDR3 contains 14 residues. The germline V gene encodes CDR1 GTSNPN and CDR2 SVGIG (reference sequence). CDR3 DNA: TGTGCCGGCAAGAAAACAGGGATTTCCTACGAGCAGTACTTC. It specifies CAGKKTGISYEQYF.

The J gene is TRBJ2-5, the V gene TRBV6-5; no firm D call. V was clipped by 2 bases and J by 5 bases, with 9 bases between them. CDR3 size: 13 residues. Germline V CDR1 and CDR2: MNHEY, SVGAGI. The DNA for the CDR3 is TGTGCCAGCAGTTACGGGCGGTTGGAGACCCAGTACTTC. Protein product: CASSYGRLETQYF.

A remark on this clone: The junction shows a germline mismatch at one end, possibly a read error. The V gene is TRBV27, the J gene TRBJ2-3; the D is unclear. This CDR3 contains 15 residues. Germline lookup yields CDR1 MNHEY and CDR2 SMNVEV (reference sequence). As DNA, the CDR3 is TGTGCCAGCAGAACTATAACTCTAAATACAGATACGCGGTATTTT. This encodes CASRTITLNTDTRYF.

This rearrangement joins TRBV5-4 to TRBJ2-7; D remains ambiguous. CDR3 length equals 13 residues. V lost 0 bases and J 5 bases, leaving 9 bases between the germline ends. The germline V gene has CDR1 SGHNT and CDR2 YYREEE (reference sequence). The CDR3 DNA reads TGTGCCAGCAGCTTGGGGGATAGGGACGAGCAGTACTTC. Encoded protein: CASSLGDRDEQYF.

CDR3 residues: CASSLWDTGGGYTF. For the CDR3, the DNA is TGTGCCAGCAGCTTATGGGACACCGGCGGCGGCTACACCTTC. V usage is TRBV11-2 and J usage is TRBJ1-2, with a possible D match to TRBD1 (6 bases). This CDR3 contains 14 residues. Germline V gives CDR1 SGHAT, CDR2 FQNNGV. Trimming removed 2 bases from V and 8 bases from J, with 15 bases in between.

The rearrangement links TRBV14 to TRBJ2-7; D is tentatively TRBD1 or TRBD2 (5 bases each). CDR1 is SGHDN, CDR2 FVKESK, per germline. V gave up 3 bases and J gave up 4 bases, with 10 bases separating them. This CDR3 has 13 amino acids. The CDR3 protein is CASSHGATYEQYF. DNA of the CDR3: TGTGCCAGCAGCCACGGGGCCACTTACGAGCAGTACTTC.

The V gene is TRBV6-1, the J gene TRBJ2-5, with a possible D match to TRBD1 (6 bases). Per germline, CDR1 MNHNS and CDR2 SASEGT. The CDR3 loop spans 14 amino acids. The V gene lost 7 bases and the J gene lost 1 base, with 13 bases spanning the gap. The CDR3, as DNA: TGTGCCAGCACCGTCGACAGGACCCAAGAGACCCAGTACTTC. This sequence encodes CASTVDRTQETQYF.

The chain is built from TRBV28 and TRBJ2-2, with 14 bases identical to TRBD2. In germline, CDR1 is MDHEN, CDR2 SYDVKM. The CDR3 is 16 amino acids. With V trimmed by 6 bases and J by 7 bases, 7 bases remained unmatched. The DNA of the CDR3 is TGTGCCAGCAGCCTTGGACTAGCGGGAGGTTTCGGGGAGCTGTTTTTT. Translating gives CASSLGLAGGFGELFF.

The J gene is TRBJ1-2, the V gene TRBV5-4, with D possibly being TRBD1 (6 bases). The V gene lost 3 bases and the J gene lost 4 bases, with 13 bases spanning the gap. The CDR3 loop spans 14 amino acids. Germline V lookup: CDR1 SGHNT, CDR2 YYREEE (reference sequence). CDR3 sequence: CASSSRAGVYGYTF. Here the CDR3 DNA reads TGTGCCAGCAGCTCTAGGGCAGGGGTCTATGGCTACACCTTC.

In DNA form, the CDR3 reads TGCGCCAGCAGCTTGGTTCTAGCCGGGGGAGGTGAGCAGTACTTC. Amino acids: CASSLVLAGGGEQYF. The chain is built from TRBV5-1 and TRBJ2-7, with D maybe TRBD2 (6 bases). The germline CDR1 and CDR2 sequences are SGHRS and YFSETQ. The ends were cut back, 0 bases at V and 7 bases at J, with 17 bases in the middle. The CDR3 loop spans 15 amino acids.

The gene calls are TRBV5-1 and TRBJ1-1; 7 bases map to TRBD1. The CDR3 is made up of 14 amino acids. CDR1 is SGHRS, CDR2 YFSETQ, per germline. V shed 4 bases, J shed 4 bases, and the junction held 7 bases outside the gene matches. The CDR3 loop is CASSNRGASTEAFF. The CDR3 DNA is TGCGCCAGCAGCAACAGGGGCGCGAGCACTGAAGCTTTCTTT.

This chain joins TRBV18 and TRBJ1-5; 7 bases line up with TRBD1. The CDR3 spans 14 residues. Germline values: CDR1 KGHSH, CDR2 LQKENI. Trimming removed 2 bases from V and 5 bases from J; junction bases left unmatched: 3. The CDR3 protein is CASSPSGGDQPQHF. The CDR3 DNA reads as TGTGCCAGCTCACCATCAGGGGGAGATCAGCCCCAGCATTTT.

The chain uses TRBV7-2 and TRBJ1-2; D gene ambiguous. Trimming took 3 bases from V and 12 from J, leaving 20 bases between them. The CDR3 totals 14 residues. The germline gives CDR1 SGHTA, CDR2 FQGNSA. This chain's CDR3 is CASSFWRQITGHTF. The CDR3 bases are TGTGCCAGCAGCTTTTGGCGGCAAATCACCGGACACACCTTC.

The chain carries TRBV30 and TRBJ2-1; D is uncertain. V dropped 1 base and J dropped 6 bases, with 7 bases sitting between them. Germline CDR1 GTSNPN, CDR2 SVGIG (reference sequence). This CDR3 comprises 12 residues. The CDR3 reads CAWSDDRNEQFF. The DNA of the CDR3 is TGTGCCTGGAGTGATGACCGCAATGAGCAGTTCTTC.

The count of this clone is one. V gene TRBV18 combines with J gene TRBJ2-7; possible D gene TRBD1, 6 bases. Trimming stripped 3 bases from V and 3 bases from J, with 18 bases between. The CDR3 consists of 16 residues. Germline-derived CDR1 and CDR2 are KGHSH and LQKENI. CDR3 coding DNA: TGTGCCAGCTCACCCACGCGGGTTGGCAGGGGCTACGAGCAGTACTTC. It translates to CASSPTRVGRGYEQYF. Filled out from reference TRBV18 and TRBJ2-7, the complete variable domain reads NAGVMQNPRHLVRRRGQEARLRCSPMKGHSHVYWYRQLPEEGLKFMVYLQKENIIDESGMPKERFSAEFPKEGPSILRIQQVVRGDSAAYFCASSPTRVGRGYEQYFGPGTRLTVT.

This clone was detected a few times. This rearrangement joins TRBV7-3 to TRBJ2-5, with 9 nucleotides matching TRBD1. CDR1 is SGHTA and CDR2 is FQGTGA in the germline V gene. CDR3 length: 16 amino acids. Trimming at V came to 3 bases and at J to 4 bases, leaving 9 bases not matched to a gene. CDR3 sequence: CASSLFAGQGRETQYF. Written as DNA, the CDR3 is TGTGCCAGCAGCTTGTTTGCTGGACAGGGGAGAGAGACCCAGTACTTC.

As concerns this clone: The same CDR3 is also encoded by other DNA sequences in this sample. This chain joins TRBV7-8 and TRBJ1-2; D is unresolved. CDR1 SGHVS and CDR2 FQNEAQ come from the germline V gene. V lost 1 base and J 2 bases, leaving 5 bases between the germline ends. This CDR3 spans 13 amino acids. CDR3 residues: CASSLGPNYGYTF. The CDR3 DNA sequence: TGTGCCAGCAGCTTAGGGCCGAACTATGGCTACACCTTC. The full variable domain, completed using reference TRBV7-8 and TRBJ1-2, is GAGVSQSPRYKVAKRGQDVALRCDPISGHVSLFWYQQALGQGPEFLTYFQNEAQLDKSGLPSDRFFAERPEGSVSTLKIQRTQQEDSAVYLCASSLGPNYGYTFGSGTRLTVV.

The gene calls are TRBV9 and TRBJ2-1; TRBD1 might be the D (5 bases). CDR1 is SGDLS and CDR2 is YYNGEE in the germline V gene. The CDR3 runs to 14 residues. The ends were cut back, 1 base at V and 4 bases at J, with 9 bases in the middle. This chain's CDR3 is CASSVQGPYNEQFF. In nucleotides, the CDR3 is TGTGCCAGCAGCGTACAGGGCCCATACAATGAGCAGTTCTTC.

The chain has TRBV12-5 and TRBJ2-7; TRBD2 agrees at 10 bases. The CDR3 totals 16 residues. Germline trimming cut 1 base from V and 6 bases from J; bases unmatched to any gene: 9. Germline-derived CDR1 and CDR2 are LGHNT and FRNRAP. The CDR3 DNA is TGTGCTAGTGGTTTGGCCCACGGGACTAGCGTGTTCGAGCAGTACTTC. Residues: CASGLAHGTSVFEQYF.

The V call is TRBV4-3, the J call TRBJ1-1, with D tentatively TRBD1 (6 bases). Germline CDR1 and CDR2: LGHNA and YSLEER. CDR3 length equals 14 residues. With 5 bases removed from V and 3 bases from J, the gap between germline ends came to 13 bases. In DNA, the CDR3 is TGCGCCAGCAGCAATTGGGGGGCTTACACTGAAGCTTTCTTT. Residues: CASSNWGAYTEAFF.

V and J are TRBV7-3 and TRBJ2-1; 8 nucleotides agree with TRBD2. J lost 6 bases, V lost 2 bases, and 6 bases had no gene match. Germline values: CDR1 SGHTA, CDR2 FQGTGA. This CDR3 has 15 residues. The chain's CDR3 is CASSLGSGSPNEQFF. DNA of the CDR3: TGTGCCAGCAGCTTAGGAAGCGGGAGTCCCAATGAGCAGTTCTTC.